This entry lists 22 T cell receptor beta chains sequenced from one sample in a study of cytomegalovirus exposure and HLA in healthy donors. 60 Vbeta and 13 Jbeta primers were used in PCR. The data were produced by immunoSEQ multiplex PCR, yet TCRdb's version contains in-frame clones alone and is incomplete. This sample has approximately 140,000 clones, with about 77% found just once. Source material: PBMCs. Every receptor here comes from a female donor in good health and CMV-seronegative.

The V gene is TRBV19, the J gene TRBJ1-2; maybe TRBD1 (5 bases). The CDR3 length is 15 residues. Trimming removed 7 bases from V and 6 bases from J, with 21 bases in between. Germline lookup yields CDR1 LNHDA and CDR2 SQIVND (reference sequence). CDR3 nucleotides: TGTGCCAGTACCACACTCTCGGGGGTCCGTGATGGCTACACCTTC. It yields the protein CASTTLSGVRDGYTF.

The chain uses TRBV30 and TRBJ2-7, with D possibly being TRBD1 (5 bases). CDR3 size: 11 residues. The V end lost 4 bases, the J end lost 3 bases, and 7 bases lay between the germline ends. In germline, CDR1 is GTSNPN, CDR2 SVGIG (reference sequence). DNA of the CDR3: TGTGCCTGGATGACAGACTACGAGCAGTACTTC. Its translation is CAWMTDYEQYF.

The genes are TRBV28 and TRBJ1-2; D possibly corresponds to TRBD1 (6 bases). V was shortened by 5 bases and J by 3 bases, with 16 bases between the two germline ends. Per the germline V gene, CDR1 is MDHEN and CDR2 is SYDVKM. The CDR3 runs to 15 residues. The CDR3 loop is CASSPVGGEYYGYTF. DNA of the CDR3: TGTGCCAGCAGTCCAGTAGGGGGGGAATACTATGGCTACACCTTC.

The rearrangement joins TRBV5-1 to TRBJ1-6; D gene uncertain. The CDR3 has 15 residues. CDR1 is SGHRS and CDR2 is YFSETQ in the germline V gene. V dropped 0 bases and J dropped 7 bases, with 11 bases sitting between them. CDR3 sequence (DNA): TGCGCCAGCAGCTTGGACTTCCTACGAAATTCACCCCTCCACTTT. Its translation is CASSLDFLRNSPLHF.

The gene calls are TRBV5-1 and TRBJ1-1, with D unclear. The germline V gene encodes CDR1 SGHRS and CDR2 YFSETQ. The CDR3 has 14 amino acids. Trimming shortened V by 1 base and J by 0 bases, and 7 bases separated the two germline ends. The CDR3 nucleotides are TGCGCCAGCAGCTTGTCAGACATGAACACTGAAGCTTTCTTT. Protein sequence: CASSLSDMNTEAFF.

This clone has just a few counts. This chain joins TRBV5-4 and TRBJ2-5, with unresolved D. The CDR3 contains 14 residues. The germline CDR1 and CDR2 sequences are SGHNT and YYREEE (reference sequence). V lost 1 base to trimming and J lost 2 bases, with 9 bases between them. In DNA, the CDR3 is TGTGCCAGCAGCTTGTCTCACAAGCAAGAGACCCAGTACTTC. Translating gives CASSLSHKQETQYF.

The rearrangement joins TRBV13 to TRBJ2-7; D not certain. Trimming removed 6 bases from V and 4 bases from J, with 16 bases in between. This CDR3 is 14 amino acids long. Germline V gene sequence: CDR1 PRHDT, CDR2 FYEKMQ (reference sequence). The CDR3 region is CASSTWASQYEQYF. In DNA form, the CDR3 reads TGTGCCAGCAGTACATGGGCAAGCCAATACGAGCAGTACTTC. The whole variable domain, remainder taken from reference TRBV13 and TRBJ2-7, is AAGVIQSPRHLIKEKRETATLKCYPIPRHDTVYWYQQGPGQDPQFLISFYEKMQSDKGSIPDRFSAQQFSDYHSELNMSSLELGDSALYFCASSTWASQYEQYFGPGTRLTVT.

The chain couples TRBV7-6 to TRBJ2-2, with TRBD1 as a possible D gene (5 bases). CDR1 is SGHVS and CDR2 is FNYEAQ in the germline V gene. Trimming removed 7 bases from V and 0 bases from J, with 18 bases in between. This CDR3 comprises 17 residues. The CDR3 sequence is CASTLTGRLTNTGELFF. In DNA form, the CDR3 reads TGTGCCAGCACCCTAACAGGACGCCTGACGAACACCGGGGAGCTGTTTTTT.

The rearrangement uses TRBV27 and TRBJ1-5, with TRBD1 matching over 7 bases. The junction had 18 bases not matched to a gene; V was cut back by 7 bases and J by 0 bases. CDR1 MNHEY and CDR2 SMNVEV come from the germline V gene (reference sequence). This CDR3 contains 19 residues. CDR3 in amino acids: CASTRKGTDLYISNQPQHF. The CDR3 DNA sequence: TGTGCCAGCACCCGAAAGGGGACAGACTTGTACATTAGCAATCAGCCCCAGCATTTT.

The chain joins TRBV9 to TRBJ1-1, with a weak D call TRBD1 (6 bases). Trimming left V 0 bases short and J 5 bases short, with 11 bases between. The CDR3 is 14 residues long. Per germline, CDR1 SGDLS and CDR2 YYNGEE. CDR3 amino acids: CASSVAPGETEAFF. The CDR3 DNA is TGTGCCAGCAGCGTAGCTCCAGGGGAGACTGAAGCTTTCTTT.

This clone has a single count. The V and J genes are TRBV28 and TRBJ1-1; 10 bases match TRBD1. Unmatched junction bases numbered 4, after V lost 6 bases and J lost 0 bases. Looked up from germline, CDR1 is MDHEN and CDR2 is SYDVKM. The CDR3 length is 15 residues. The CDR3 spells CASSGTGDVNTEAFF. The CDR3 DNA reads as TGTGCCAGCAGCGGGACAGGGGATGTGAACACTGAAGCTTTCTTT.

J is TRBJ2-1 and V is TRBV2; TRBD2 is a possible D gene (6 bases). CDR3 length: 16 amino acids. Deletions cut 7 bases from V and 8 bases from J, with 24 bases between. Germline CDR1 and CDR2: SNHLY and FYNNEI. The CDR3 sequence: CASTRLANLGHDEQFF. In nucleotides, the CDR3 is TGTGCCAGCACCCGCCTAGCGAACCTAGGGCATGATGAGCAGTTCTTC.

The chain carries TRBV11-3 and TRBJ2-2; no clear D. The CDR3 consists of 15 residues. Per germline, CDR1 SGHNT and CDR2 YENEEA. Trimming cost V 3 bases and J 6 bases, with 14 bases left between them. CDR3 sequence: CASSFALQGAGELFF. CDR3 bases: TGTGCCAGCAGCTTCGCGCTGCAAGGAGCCGGGGAGCTGTTTTTT. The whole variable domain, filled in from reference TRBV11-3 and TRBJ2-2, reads EAGVVQSPRYKIIEKKQPVAFWCNPISGHNTLYWYLQNLGQGPELLIRYENEEAVDDSQLPKDRFSAERLKGVDSTLKIQPAELGDSAVYLCASSFALQGAGELFFGEGSRLTVL.

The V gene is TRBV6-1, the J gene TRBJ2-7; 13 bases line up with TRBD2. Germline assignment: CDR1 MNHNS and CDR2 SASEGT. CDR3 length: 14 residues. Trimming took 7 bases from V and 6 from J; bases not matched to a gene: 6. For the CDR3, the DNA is TGTGCCAGCAAACTAGCGGGAGGGCCCGGCGAGCAGTACTTC. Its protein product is CASKLAGGPGEQYF.

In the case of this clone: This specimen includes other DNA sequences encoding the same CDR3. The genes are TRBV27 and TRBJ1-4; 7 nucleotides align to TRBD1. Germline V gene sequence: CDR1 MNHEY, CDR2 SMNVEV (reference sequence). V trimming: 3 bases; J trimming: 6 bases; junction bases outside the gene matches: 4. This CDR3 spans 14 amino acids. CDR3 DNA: TGTGCCAGCAGTTTTACCGACAGGGATGAAAAACTGTTTTTT. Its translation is CASSFTDRDEKLFF.

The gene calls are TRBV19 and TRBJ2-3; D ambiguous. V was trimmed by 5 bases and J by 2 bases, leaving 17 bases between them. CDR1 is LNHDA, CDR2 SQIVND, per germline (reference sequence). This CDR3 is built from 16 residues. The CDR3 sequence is CASSSGGRRNTDTQYF. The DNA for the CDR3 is TGTGCCAGTAGTTCGGGTGGAAGGCGGAACACAGATACGCAGTATTTT.

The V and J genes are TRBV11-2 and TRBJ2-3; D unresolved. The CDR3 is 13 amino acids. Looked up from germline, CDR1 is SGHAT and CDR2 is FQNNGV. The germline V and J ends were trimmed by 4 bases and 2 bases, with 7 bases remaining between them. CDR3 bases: TGTGCCAGCAGCTCGAGTCCCACAGATACGCAGTATTTT. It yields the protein CASSSSPTDTQYF.

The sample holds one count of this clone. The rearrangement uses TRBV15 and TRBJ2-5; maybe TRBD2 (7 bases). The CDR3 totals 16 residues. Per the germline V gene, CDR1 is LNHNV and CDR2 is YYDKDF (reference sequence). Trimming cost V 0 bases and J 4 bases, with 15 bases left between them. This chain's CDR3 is CATSRDRGGISETQYF. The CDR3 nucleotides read TGTGCCACCAGCAGAGATAGGGGGGGGATATCAGAGACCCAGTACTTC.

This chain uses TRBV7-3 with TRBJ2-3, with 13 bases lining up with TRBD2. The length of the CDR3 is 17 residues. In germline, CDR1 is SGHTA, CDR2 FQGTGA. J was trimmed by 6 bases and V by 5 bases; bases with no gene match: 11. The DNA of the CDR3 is TGTGCCAGCAGCACATCAAAACTAGCGGGAGGGTCGGATACGCAGTATTTT. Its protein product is CASSTSKLAGGSDTQYF.

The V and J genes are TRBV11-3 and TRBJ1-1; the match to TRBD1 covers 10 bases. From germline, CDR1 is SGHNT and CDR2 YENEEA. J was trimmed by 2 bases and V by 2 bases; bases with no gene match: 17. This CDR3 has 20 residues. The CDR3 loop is CASSLRDRGRIGRINTEAFF. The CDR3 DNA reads TGTGCCAGCAGCTTACGCGACAGGGGGCGGATTGGGCGCATTAACACTGAAGCTTTCTTT.

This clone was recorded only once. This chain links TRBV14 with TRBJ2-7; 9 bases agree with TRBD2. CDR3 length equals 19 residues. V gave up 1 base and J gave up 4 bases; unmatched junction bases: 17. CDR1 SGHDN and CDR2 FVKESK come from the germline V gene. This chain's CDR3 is CASSQVWKAAGGPPYEQYF. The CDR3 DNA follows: TGTGCCAGCAGCCAAGTTTGGAAAGCAGCGGGAGGACCTCCATACGAGCAGTACTTC.

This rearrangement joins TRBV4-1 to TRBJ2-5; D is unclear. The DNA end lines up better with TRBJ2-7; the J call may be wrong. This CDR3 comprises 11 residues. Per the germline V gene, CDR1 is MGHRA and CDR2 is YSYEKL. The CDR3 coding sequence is TGCGCCAGCAGCCAAGCCAGCGAGCAGTACTTC. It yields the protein CASSQASEQYF.